This T cell receptor beta chain was captured by sequencing in a study of cytomegalovirus exposure and HLA in healthy donors. PCR primers comprised 60 Vbeta and 13 Jbeta primers. Only in-frame clones appear in the TCRdb table, and some are missing; sequencing was by immunoSEQ multiplex PCR. Of approximately 150,000 clones listed, over 60% are singletons. Study results and caveats: Most CMV-associated TCR beta chains appeared HLA-restricted in a later analysis. Specificity for CMV antigens was confirmed in vitro for three of the CMV-associated chains. Association with HLA alleles at 0.05 false discovery rate was found for 15,000 to 20,000 TCR beta sequences in a later analysis.

Worth noting for this clone: The antigen is unknown.

The sequenced sample was PBMCs. This TCR derives from a man aged 40-49 years in good health and CMV-seronegative.

The CDR3 reads CASSLGSGRFVTEAFF. Written as DNA, the CDR3 is TGTGCCAGCAGCTTAGGGTCAGGGCGTTTTGTCACTGAAGCTTTCTTT. The gene calls are TRBV7-8 and TRBJ1-1; weak D call: TRBD1 (5 bases). V was clipped by 1 base and J by 4 bases, with 16 bases between them. CDR1 is SGHVS, CDR2 FQNEAQ, per germline. The CDR3 totals 16 residues.